The present T cell receptor (beta chain) was sequenced within a study of OX40 agonist ivuxolimab in advanced cancers. About the study: Patients were treated with ivuxolimab, an agonistic anti-OX40 (CD134) antibody. Cohort: around 79% men, mean age approximately 60, aged roughly 23 to 79. Prior anti-PD-1, anti-PD-L1 or anti-CTLA-4 therapy was allowed; 30% to 40% had some.

Data came from immunoSEQ multiplex PCR; TCRdb stores just in-frame clones and leaves some out. Altogether about 110,000 clones are present, 75% to 95% being singletons, with the ten largest covering around 0.64%. The V and J ends lost 4 bases and 0 bases respectively, with 12 bases between them. Germline CDR1 and CDR2: LNHDA and SQIVND (reference sequence). This CDR3 has 15 amino acids. The V and J genes are TRBV19 and TRBJ1-1, with a possible D match to TRBD1 (6 bases). Sequenced here: CD4+ or CD8+ T cells sorted from blood, sampled in a trial of the OX40 agonist ivuxolimab. This sequence originates from an adult with an advanced solid tumor such as melanoma, head and neck, liver or kidney cancer. Here the CDR3 reads CASSRSGALNTEAFF. For the CDR3, the DNA is TGTGCCAGTAGTAGGTCAGGGGCCTTGAACACTGAAGCTTTCTTT.